This T cell receptor beta chain originates from a study of shared clonotypes between healthy human individuals. Findings of the study overall: Enrolling few donors narrowed the genetic and exposure-history diversity that was represented.

CDR1 and CDR2 from the germline V gene are SEHNR and FQNEAQ (reference sequence). The CDR3 consists of 16 residues. V lost 2 bases to trimming and J lost 2 bases, with 16 bases between them. Original analysis: In the immunoSEQ data, sequences were junction-only and lacked quality scores, so filtering differed. TCRdb keeps only in-frame clones here, not all; method: immunoSEQ multiplex PCR. Clone size and V and J calls were adopted from that table, with D and trimming inferred from the DNA. The repertoire includes about 320,000 clones, around 86% of them detected once, and about a sixth sits in the top ten. By frequency in the sample, this clone is medium-sized. The antigen remains unidentified.

The V and J genes are TRBV7-9 and TRBJ2-7, with a possible D match to TRBD1 (5 bases). The clonotype originates from a man between 18 and 35 years old in good health. The sequenced sample was memory CD8+ T cells sorted from blood. As to subset: CD45RO+ cells pooled with CCR7-negative TemRA cells. CDR3 coding DNA: TGTGCCAGCAGCTTACGAATTGGTGGGGCGACCTACGAGCAGTACTTC. The encoded protein is CASSLRIGGATYEQYF.